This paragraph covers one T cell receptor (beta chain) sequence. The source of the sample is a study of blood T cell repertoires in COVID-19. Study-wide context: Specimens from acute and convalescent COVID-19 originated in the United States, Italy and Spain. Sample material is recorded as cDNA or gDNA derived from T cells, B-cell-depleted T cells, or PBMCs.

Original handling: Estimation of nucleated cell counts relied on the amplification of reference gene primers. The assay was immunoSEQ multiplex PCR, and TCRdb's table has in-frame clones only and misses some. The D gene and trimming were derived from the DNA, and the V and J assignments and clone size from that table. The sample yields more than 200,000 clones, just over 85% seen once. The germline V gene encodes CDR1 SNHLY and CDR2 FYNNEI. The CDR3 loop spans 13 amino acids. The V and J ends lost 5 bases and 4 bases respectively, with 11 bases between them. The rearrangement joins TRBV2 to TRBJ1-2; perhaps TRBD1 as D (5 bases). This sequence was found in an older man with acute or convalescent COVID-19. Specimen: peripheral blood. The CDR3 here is CASSLARVYGYTF. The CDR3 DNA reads TGTGCCAGCAGTCTGGCCAGGGTCTATGGCTACACCTTC.